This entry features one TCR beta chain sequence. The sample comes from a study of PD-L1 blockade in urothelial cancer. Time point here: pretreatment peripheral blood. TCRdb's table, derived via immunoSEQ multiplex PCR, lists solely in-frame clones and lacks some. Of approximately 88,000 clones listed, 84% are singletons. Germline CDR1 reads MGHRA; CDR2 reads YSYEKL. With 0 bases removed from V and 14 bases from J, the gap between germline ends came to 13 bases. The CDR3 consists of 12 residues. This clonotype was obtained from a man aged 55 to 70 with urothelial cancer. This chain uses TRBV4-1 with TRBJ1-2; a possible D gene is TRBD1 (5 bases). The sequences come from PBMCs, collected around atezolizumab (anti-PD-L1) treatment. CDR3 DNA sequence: TGCGCCAGCAGCCAAGATGGGGCAGGGCGGACCTTC. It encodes CASSQDGAGRTF.